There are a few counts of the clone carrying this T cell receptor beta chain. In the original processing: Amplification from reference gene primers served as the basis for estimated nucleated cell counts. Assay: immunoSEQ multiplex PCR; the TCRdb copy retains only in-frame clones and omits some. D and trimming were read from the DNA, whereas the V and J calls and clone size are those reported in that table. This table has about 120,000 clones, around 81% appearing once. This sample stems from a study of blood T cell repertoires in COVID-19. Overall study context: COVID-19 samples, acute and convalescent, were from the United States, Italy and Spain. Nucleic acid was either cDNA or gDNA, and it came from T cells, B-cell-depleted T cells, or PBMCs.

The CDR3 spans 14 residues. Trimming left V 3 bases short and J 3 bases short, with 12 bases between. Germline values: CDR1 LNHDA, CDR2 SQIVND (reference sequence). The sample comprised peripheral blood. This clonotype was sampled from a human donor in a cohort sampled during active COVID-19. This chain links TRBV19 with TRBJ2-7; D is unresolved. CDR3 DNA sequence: TGTGCCAGTAGTATTGATAGATATGGCTACGAGCAGTACTTC. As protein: CASSIDRYGYEQYF.